A selection of T cell receptor beta chains follows, all from one sample in a study of vaccination effects on CD4 cells after COVID-19. These receptors' targets are unknown. TCRdb's copy holds only in-frame clones and misses some; the assay was immunoSEQ multiplex PCR. Here the sample spans 30,000 or so clones, approximately 61% being singletons. This specimen consisted of CD4+ T cells from PBMCs cultured with HCoV-229E spike peptides, obtained before COVID-19 vaccination. These receptors were obtained from a human donor who received a COVID-19 vaccine. Both conserved end residues are part of each CDR3. Each record gives: clone size, V gene, J gene, D gene, CDR3 length, CDR3 protein, CDR3 DNA. The D gene is left open where the match is weak. The size field is filled for only some rows; it gives once, few, many or a size class.

clone size: NA
V gene: TRBV25-1
J gene: TRBJ2-3
D gene: NA
CDR3 length: 16
CDR3 protein: CASSEAQHTSTDTQYF
CDR3 DNA: TGTGCCAGCAGTGAGGCGCAGCATACTAGCACAGATACGCAGTATTTT

clone size: few
V gene: TRBV4-1
J gene: TRBJ1-1
D gene: NA
CDR3 length: 14
CDR3 protein: CASSPPGVNTEAFF
CDR3 DNA: TGCGCCAGCAGCCCTCCGGGGGTGAACACTGAAGCTTTCTTT

clone size: NA
V gene: TRBV7-7
J gene: TRBJ2-3
D gene: TRBD1
CDR3 length: 15
CDR3 protein: CASSLTGINTDTQYF
CDR3 DNA: TGTGCTAGCAGCCTGACAGGGATCAACACAGATACGCAGTATTTT

clone size: once
V gene: TRBV19
J gene: TRBJ2-1
D gene: TRBD2
CDR3 length: 14
CDR3 protein: CASSPRGRDNEQFF
CDR3 DNA: TGTGCCAGTAGTCCGCGCGGGAGGGACAATGAGCAGTTCTTC

clone size: once
V gene: TRBV5-8
J gene: TRBJ1-5
D gene: NA
CDR3 length: 17
CDR3 protein: CASSLWVGGERNQPQHF
CDR3 DNA: TGTGCCAGCAGCTTGTGGGTCGGAGGGGAGAGGAATCAGCCCCAGCATTTT

clone size: few
V gene: TRBV3-1/TRBV3-2
J gene: TRBJ2-7
D gene: NA
CDR3 length: 11
CDR3 protein: CASSQGGEQYF
CDR3 DNA: TGTGCCAGCAGCCAAGGAGGGGAGCAGTACTTC

clone size: NA
V gene: TRBV11-1
J gene: TRBJ2-5
D gene: NA
CDR3 length: 14
CDR3 protein: CASSRGRIQETQYF
CDR3 DNA: TGTGCCAGCAGTCGGGGGCGGATACAAGAGACCCAGTACTTC

clone size: NA
V gene: TRBV6-5
J gene: TRBJ1-5
D gene: NA
CDR3 length: 12
CDR3 protein: CASNRQDQPQHF
CDR3 DNA: TGTGCCAGCAATCGACAGGATCAGCCCCAGCATTTT

clone size: NA
V gene: TRBV2
J gene: TRBJ2-1
D gene: TRBD2
CDR3 length: 15
CDR3 protein: CASSEDGLAGNEQFF
CDR3 DNA: TGTGCCAGCAGTGAGGATGGACTAGCGGGCAATGAGCAGTTCTTC

clone size: few
V gene: TRBV15
J gene: TRBJ1-2
D gene: TRBD1
CDR3 length: 14
CDR3 protein: CATSRDQGAYGYTF
CDR3 DNA: TGTGCCACCAGCAGAGATCAGGGGGCCTATGGCTACACCTTC

clone size: NA
V gene: TRBV7-2
J gene: TRBJ1-5
D gene: TRBD1
CDR3 length: 14
CDR3 protein: CASSSTGWGQPQHF
CDR3 DNA: TGTGCCAGCAGCTCGACAGGGTGGGGTCAGCCCCAGCATTTT

clone size: NA
V gene: TRBV9
J gene: TRBJ1-3
D gene: TRBD1
CDR3 length: 15
CDR3 protein: CASSVGQGIGNTIYF
CDR3 DNA: TGTGCCAGCAGCGTAGGACAGGGGATAGGGAACACCATATATTTT

clone size: NA
V gene: TRBV27
J gene: TRBJ2-7
D gene: TRBD2
CDR3 length: 14
CDR3 protein: CASGEGRNSYEQYF
CDR3 DNA: TGTGCCAGCGGGGAGGGACGTAACTCCTACGAGCAGTACTTC

clone size: NA
V gene: TRBV7-2
J gene: TRBJ1-5
D gene: NA
CDR3 length: 13
CDR3 protein: CASSSFYRLPQHF
CDR3 DNA: TGTGCCAGCAGCTCTTTCTACAGATTACCCCAGCATTTT

clone size: few
V gene: TRBV25-1
J gene: TRBJ1-1
D gene: NA
CDR3 length: 15
CDR3 protein: CASSDPAGMDTEAFF
CDR3 DNA: TGTGCCAGCAGTGATCCGGCGGGGATGGACACTGAAGCTTTCTTT

clone size: NA
V gene: TRBV19
J gene: TRBJ1-1
D gene: TRBD1
CDR3 length: 14
CDR3 protein: CASRTGQENTEAFF
CDR3 DNA: TGTGCCAGTAGAACGGGACAGGAAAACACTGAAGCTTTCTTT

clone size: NA
V gene: TRBV5-4
J gene: TRBJ2-3
D gene: NA
CDR3 length: 12
CDR3 protein: CASSRKEDTQYF
CDR3 DNA: TGTGCCAGCAGCCGGAAGGAAGATACGCAGTATTTT

clone size: NA
V gene: TRBV28
J gene: TRBJ2-3
D gene: TRBD1
CDR3 length: 18
CDR3 protein: CASRQTGDSVYFTDTQYF
CDR3 DNA: TGTGCCAGCAGACAAACAGGGGATTCAGTCTATTTCACAGATACGCAGTATTTT

clone size: NA
V gene: TRBV6-2/TRBV6-3
J gene: TRBJ2-7
D gene: TRBD2
CDR3 length: 13
CDR3 protein: CASSLAGRYEQYF
CDR3 DNA: TGTGCCAGCAGCCTAGCGGGGAGATACGAGCAGTACTTC

clone size: NA
V gene: TRBV20-1
J gene: TRBJ1-1
D gene: NA
CDR3 length: 17
CDR3 protein: CSASQGGALTAVAEAFF
CDR3 DNA: TGCAGTGCTAGTCAAGGCGGTGCACTTACAGCAGTCGCTGAAGCTTTCTTT

clone size: NA
V gene: TRBV10-3
J gene: TRBJ1-2
D gene: NA
CDR3 length: 12
CDR3 protein: CAISGQKDGYTF
CDR3 DNA: TGTGCCATCAGTGGTCAGAAGGATGGCTACACCTTC

clone size: few
V gene: TRBV5-1
J gene: TRBJ1-2
D gene: NA
CDR3 length: 14
CDR3 protein: CASAGVQGVYGYTF
CDR3 DNA: TGCGCCAGCGCGGGGGTACAGGGTGTCTATGGCTACACCTTC

clone size: NA
V gene: TRBV4-1
J gene: TRBJ2-3
D gene: NA
CDR3 length: 13
CDR3 protein: CASAGRAGDTQYF
CDR3 DNA: TGCGCCAGCGCTGGACGAGCGGGAGATACGCAGTATTTT

clone size: NA
V gene: TRBV5-4
J gene: TRBJ2-1
D gene: TRBD1
CDR3 length: 15
CDR3 protein: CASSQGQSSYNEQFF
CDR3 DNA: TGTGCCAGCAGCCAGGGACAGAGCTCCTACAATGAGCAGTTCTTC

clone size: few
V gene: TRBV5-6
J gene: TRBJ2-7
D gene: NA
CDR3 length: 14
CDR3 protein: CASSPAGRPGEQYF
CDR3 DNA: TGTGCCAGCAGTCCTGCTGGACGGCCTGGCGAGCAGTACTTC

clone size: NA
V gene: TRBV2
J gene: TRBJ1-1
D gene: NA
CDR3 length: 11
CDR3 protein: CAMTENTEAFF
CDR3 DNA: TGTGCGATGACAGAGAACACTGAAGCTTTCTTT

clone size: NA
V gene: TRBV7-9
J gene: TRBJ2-1
D gene: NA
CDR3 length: 17
CDR3 protein: CASSAHRDHRGRGEQFF
CDR3 DNA: TGTGCCAGCAGCGCCCACCGGGACCATAGGGGTCGGGGTGAGCAGTTCTTC

clone size: NA
V gene: TRBV15
J gene: TRBJ2-7
D gene: TRBD2
CDR3 length: 16
CDR3 protein: CATSRELAGAPYEQYF
CDR3 DNA: TGTGCCACCAGCAGAGAACTAGCGGGAGCACCCTACGAGCAGTACTTC

clone size: NA
V gene: TRBV2
J gene: TRBJ1-2
D gene: NA
CDR3 length: 15
CDR3 protein: CASSERQKNPYGYTF
CDR3 DNA: TGTGCCAGCAGTGAGCGGCAGAAAAATCCATATGGCTACACCTTC

clone size: NA
V gene: TRBV18
J gene: TRBJ1-2
D gene: TRBD1
CDR3 length: 14
CDR3 protein: CASSPGRGNGGYTF
CDR3 DNA: TGTGCCAGCTCACCAGGCAGGGGGAACGGTGGCTACACCTTC

clone size: NA
V gene: TRBV27
J gene: TRBJ2-7
D gene: TRBD1
CDR3 length: 14
CDR3 protein: CASRADRSSYEQYF
CDR3 DNA: TGTGCCAGCAGGGCGGACAGGAGCTCCTACGAGCAGTACTTC

clone size: NA
V gene: TRBV7-2
J gene: TRBJ1-5
D gene: NA
CDR3 length: 13
CDR3 protein: CASSPSSNQPQHF
CDR3 DNA: TGTGCCAGCAGCCCTAGTAGCAATCAGCCCCAGCATTTT

clone size: NA
V gene: TRBV10-3
J gene: TRBJ2-1
D gene: NA
CDR3 length: 15
CDR3 protein: CAIGRGSTSYNEQFF
CDR3 DNA: TGTGCCATAGGGCGGGGCTCGACCTCCTACAATGAGCAGTTCTTC

clone size: NA
V gene: TRBV11-1
J gene: TRBJ1-1
D gene: NA
CDR3 length: 16
CDR3 protein: CASSLADGSIGTEAFF
CDR3 DNA: TGTGCCAGCAGCTTAGCCGACGGCTCCATAGGAACTGAAGCTTTCTTT

clone size: NA
V gene: TRBV11-3
J gene: TRBJ1-1
D gene: NA
CDR3 length: 14
CDR3 protein: CASSLGPAGTEAFF
CDR3 DNA: TGTGCCAGCAGCTTAGGGCCGGCGGGCACTGAAGCTTTCTTT